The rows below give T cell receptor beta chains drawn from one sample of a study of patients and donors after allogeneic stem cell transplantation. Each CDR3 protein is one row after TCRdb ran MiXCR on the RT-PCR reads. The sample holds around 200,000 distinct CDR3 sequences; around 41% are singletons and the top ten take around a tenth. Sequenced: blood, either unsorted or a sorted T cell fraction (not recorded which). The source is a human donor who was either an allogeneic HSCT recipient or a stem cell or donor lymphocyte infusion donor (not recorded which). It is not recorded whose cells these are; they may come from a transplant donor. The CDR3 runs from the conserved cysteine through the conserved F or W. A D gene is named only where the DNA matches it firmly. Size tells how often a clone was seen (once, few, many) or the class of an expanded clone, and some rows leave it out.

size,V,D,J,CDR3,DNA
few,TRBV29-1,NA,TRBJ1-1,CSVEGLWNTEAFF,TGCAGCGTTGAAGGGCTTTGGAACACTGAAGCTTTCTTT
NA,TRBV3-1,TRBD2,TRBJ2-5,CASSPLAGGQRETQYF,TGTGCCAGCAGCCCCTTAGCGGGGGGGCAGAGGGAGACCCAGTACTTC
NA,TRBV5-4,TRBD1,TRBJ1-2,CASSLTGGWNYGYTF,TGTGCCAGCAGCCTGACAGGGGGCTGGAACTATGGCTACACCTTC
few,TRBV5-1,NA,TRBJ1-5,CASSPEQGSGKPQHF,TGCGCCAGCAGCCCGGAACAGGGTAGTGGAAAGCCCCAGCATTTT
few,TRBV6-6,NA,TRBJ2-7,CASSPGVGYEQYF,TGTGCCAGCAGTCCAGGGGTTGGGTACGAGCAGTACTTC
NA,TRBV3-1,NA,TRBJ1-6,CASSQELRDSPLHF,TGTGCCAGCAGCCAAGAGCTCCGCGATTCACCCCTCCACTTT
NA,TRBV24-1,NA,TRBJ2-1,CATSDFAGNNEQFF,TGTGCCACCAGTGATTTTGCAGGGAACAATGAGCAGTTCTTC
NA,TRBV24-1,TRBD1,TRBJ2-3,CATSDSGQGRSTDTQYF,TGTGCCACCAGTGATTCCGGACAGGGTAGAAGCACAGATACGCAGTATTTT
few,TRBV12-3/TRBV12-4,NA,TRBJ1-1,CASSLSQGDTEAFF,TGTGCCAGCAGTTTGTCCCAAGGGGACACTGAAGCTTTCTTT
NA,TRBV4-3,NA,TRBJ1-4,CASSQDRGGGKLFF,TGCGCCAGCAGCCAAGATCGTGGGGGAGGAAAACTGTTTTTT
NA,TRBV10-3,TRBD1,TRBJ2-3,CAISAGQQGDTQYF,TGTGCCATCAGTGCGGGACAGCAGGGAGATACGCAGTATTTT
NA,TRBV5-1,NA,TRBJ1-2,CASSLPDTNYGYTF,TGCGCCAGCAGCTTGCCAGATACTAACTATGGCTACACCTTC
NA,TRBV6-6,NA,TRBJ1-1,CASRQTGLGTEAFF,TGTGCCAGCAGACAGACAGGACTTGGCACTGAAGCTTTCTTT
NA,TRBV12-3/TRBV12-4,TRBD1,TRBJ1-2,CASSLEGDAGGRYGYTF,TGTGCCAGCAGTTTAGAAGGGGACGCAGGGGGAAGGTATGGCTACACCTTC
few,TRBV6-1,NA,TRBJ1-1,CASSRGVGTEAFF,TGTGCCAGCAGTCGGGGGGTTGGCACTGAAGCTTTCTTT
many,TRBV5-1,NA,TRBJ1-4,CASSLVGATNEKLFF,TGCGCCAGCAGCTTGGTGGGGGCAACTAATGAAAAACTGTTTTTT
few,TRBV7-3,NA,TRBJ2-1,CASSLTIGVSYNEQFF,TGTGCCAGCAGCTTAACGATCGGGGTCTCCTACAATGAGCAGTTCTTC
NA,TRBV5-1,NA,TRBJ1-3,CASSLGHLSGNTIYF,TGCGCCAGCAGCTTAGGACACCTCTCTGGAAACACCATATATTTT
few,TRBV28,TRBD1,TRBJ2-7,CASSLLSNRGMDEQYF,TGTGCCAGCAGTTTGTTGTCGAACAGGGGCATGGACGAGCAGTACTTC
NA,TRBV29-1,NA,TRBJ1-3,CGGRIGNTIYF,TGCGGGGGTCGAATAGGAAACACCATATATTTT
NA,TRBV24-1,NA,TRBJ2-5,CATSDLGQGVWETQYF,TGTGCCACCAGTGATTTAGGCCAGGGAGTTTGGGAGACCCAGTACTTC
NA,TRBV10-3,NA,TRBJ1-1,CAISFITGGTKAFF,TGTGCCATCAGCTTCATTACTGGGGGGACGAAAGCTTTCTTT
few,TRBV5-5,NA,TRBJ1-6,CASSLGIRSYNSPLHF,TGTGCCAGCAGCTTGGGGATAAGGTCCTATAATTCACCCCTCCACTTT
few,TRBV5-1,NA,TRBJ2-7,CASSLPNYEQYF,TGCGCCAGCAGCTTGCCCAACTACGAGCAGTACTTC
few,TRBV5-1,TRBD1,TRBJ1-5,CASSFSGGAGQPQHF,TGCGCCAGCAGCTTCTCAGGGGGCGCAGGTCAGCCCCAGCATTTT
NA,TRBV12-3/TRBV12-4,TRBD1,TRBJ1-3,CASSFAGGRAGNTIYF,TGTGCCAGCAGTTTTGCAGGGGGACGGGCCGGAAACACCATATATTTT
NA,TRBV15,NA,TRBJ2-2,CATSPRVLDTGELFF,TGTGCCACCAGCCCCCGGGTTCTGGACACCGGGGAGCTGTTTTTT
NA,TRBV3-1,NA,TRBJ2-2,CATSTRGTGELFF,TGTGCCACCTCGACCAGGGGCACCGGGGAGCTGTTTTTT
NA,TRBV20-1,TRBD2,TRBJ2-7,CSAWEAGGATYEQYF,TGCAGTGCCTGGGAAGCGGGGGGCGCTACCTACGAGCAGTACTTC
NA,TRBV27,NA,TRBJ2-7,CASSSGPESYEQYF,TGTGCCAGCAGTTCAGGGCCAGAGTCCTACGAGCAGTACTTC
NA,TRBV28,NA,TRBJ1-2,CASSFRGARGYTF,TGTGCCAGCAGTTTCCGGGGGGCAAGGGGCTACACCTTC
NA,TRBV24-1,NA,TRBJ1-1,CATSDPTKNTEAFF,TGTGCCACCAGTGATCCTACAAAGAACACTGAAGCTTTCTTT
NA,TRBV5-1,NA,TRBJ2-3,CASSLTSDTQYF,TGCGCCAGCAGCTTGACTTCAGATACGCAGTATTTT
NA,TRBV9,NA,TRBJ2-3,CASSERAGTQYF,TGTGCCAGCAGTGAGAGGGCGGGTACGCAGTATTTT
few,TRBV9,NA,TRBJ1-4,CASSVEPRGEKLFF,TGTGCCAGCAGCGTAGAGCCACGGGGAGAAAAACTGTTTTTT
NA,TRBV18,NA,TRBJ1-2,CASSPLTTSYGYTF,TGTGCCAGCTCACCACTTACCACGAGCTATGGCTACACCTTC
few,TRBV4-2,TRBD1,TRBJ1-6,CASRRGQGGSPLHF,TGTGCCAGCCGTCGGGGACAGGGGGGATCACCCCTCCACTTT
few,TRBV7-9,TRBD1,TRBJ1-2,CASSARDSPNYGYTF,TGTGCCAGCAGCGCGAGGGACAGCCCTAACTATGGCTACACCTTC
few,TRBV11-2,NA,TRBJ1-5,CASSLGSEGSQPQHF,TGTGCCAGCAGCTTGGGATCCGAGGGGAGTCAGCCCCAGCATTTT
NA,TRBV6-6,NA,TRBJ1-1,CASSSQTGVGNTEAFF,TGTGCCAGCAGTTCCCAGACAGGTGTAGGGAACACTGAAGCTTTCTTT
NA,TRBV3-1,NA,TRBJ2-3,CASSQMNGWWDTQYF,TGTGCCAGCAGCCAAATGAACGGATGGTGGGATACGCAGTATTTT
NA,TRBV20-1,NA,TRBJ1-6,CSARVFRGNSPLHF,TGCAGTGCTAGAGTCTTCAGGGGTAATTCACCCCTCCACTTT
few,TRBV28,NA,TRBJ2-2,CASSPPPANTGELFF,TGTGCCAGCAGCCCACCACCCGCGAACACCGGGGAGCTGTTTTTT
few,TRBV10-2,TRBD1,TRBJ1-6,CASSETTGSSSPLHF,TGCGCCAGCAGTGAGACGACAGGGTCATCTTCACCCCTCCACTTT
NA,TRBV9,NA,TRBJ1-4,CASLPRRGRGANEKLFF,TGTGCCAGCCTCCCTAGAAGGGGTCGCGGAGCTAATGAAAAACTGTTTTTT
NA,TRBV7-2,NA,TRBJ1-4,CASSLFGQREKLFF,TGTGCCAGCAGCCTATTTGGACAGCGAGAAAAACTGTTTTTT
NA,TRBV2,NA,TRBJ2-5,CASSEEAGVSPQYF,TGTGCCAGCAGTGAAGAGGCAGGGGTATCTCCCCAGTACTTC
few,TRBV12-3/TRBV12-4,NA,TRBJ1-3,CASSRQAVSGNTIYF,TGTGCCAGCAGTCGACAGGCCGTCTCTGGAAACACCATATATTTT
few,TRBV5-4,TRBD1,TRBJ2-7,CASSPDRGVYEQYF,TGTGCCAGCAGCCCCGACAGGGGAGTCTACGAGCAGTACTTC
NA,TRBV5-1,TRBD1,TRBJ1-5,CASSFGQGHQPQHF,TGCGCCAGCAGCTTCGGACAGGGACATCAGCCCCAGCATTTT
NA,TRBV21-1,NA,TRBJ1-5,CASSKAGRTADFSNQPQHF,TGTGCCAGCAGCAAAGCGGGTAGGACAGCAGATTTTAGCAATCAGCCCCAGCATTTT
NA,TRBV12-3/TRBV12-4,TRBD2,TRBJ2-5,CASSRTSLYQETQYF,TGTGCCAGCAGTCGGACTAGCCTTTACCAAGAGACCCAGTACTTC
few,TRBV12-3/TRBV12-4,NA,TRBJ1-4,CASRRTDYLAKLFF,TGTGCCAGCAGAAGGACGGATTATTTGGCTAAACTGTTTTTT
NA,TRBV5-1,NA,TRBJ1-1,CASSLRPGHMNTEAFF,TGCGCCAGCAGCCTTCGACCGGGCCACATGAACACTGAAGCTTTCTTT
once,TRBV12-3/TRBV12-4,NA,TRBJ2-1,CASSAGTHYNEQFF,TGTGCCAGCAGTGCCGGGACTCACTACAATGAGCAGTTCTTC
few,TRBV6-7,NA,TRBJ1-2,CASSSLFGYTF,TGTGCCAGCAGTTCCCTTTTTGGCTACACCTTC
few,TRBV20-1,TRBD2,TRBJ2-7,CSARDLPGTSGNLEQYF,TGCAGTGCTAGAGATCTCCCCGGGACTAGCGGGAACCTCGAGCAGTACTTC
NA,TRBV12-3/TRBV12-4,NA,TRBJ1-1,CASSRRQENTEAFF,TGTGCCAGCAGTCGGAGACAGGAGAACACTGAAGCTTTCTTT
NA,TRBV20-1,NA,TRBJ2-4,CSARALRAKNIQYF,TGCAGTGCTAGAGCCCTGAGGGCCAAAAACATTCAGTACTTC